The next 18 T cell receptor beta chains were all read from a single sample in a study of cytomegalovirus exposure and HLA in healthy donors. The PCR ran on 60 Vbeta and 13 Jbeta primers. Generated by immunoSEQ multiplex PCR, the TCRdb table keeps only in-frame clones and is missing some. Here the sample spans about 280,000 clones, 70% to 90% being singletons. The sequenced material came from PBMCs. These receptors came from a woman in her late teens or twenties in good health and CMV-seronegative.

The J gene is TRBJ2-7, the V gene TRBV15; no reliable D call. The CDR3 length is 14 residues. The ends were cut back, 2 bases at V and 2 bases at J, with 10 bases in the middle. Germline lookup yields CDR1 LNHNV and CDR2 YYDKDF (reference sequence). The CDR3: CATSRKLKTYEQYF. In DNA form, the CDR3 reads TGTGCCACCAGCAGAAAACTTAAGACCTACGAGCAGTACTTC.

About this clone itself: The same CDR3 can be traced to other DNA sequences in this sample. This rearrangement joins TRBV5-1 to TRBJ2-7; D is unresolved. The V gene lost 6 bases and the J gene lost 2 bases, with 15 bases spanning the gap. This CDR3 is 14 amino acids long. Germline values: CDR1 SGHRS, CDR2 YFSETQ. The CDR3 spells CASTSQSFPYEQYF. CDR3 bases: TGCGCCAGCACCTCGCAGTCGTTCCCCTACGAGCAGTACTTC.

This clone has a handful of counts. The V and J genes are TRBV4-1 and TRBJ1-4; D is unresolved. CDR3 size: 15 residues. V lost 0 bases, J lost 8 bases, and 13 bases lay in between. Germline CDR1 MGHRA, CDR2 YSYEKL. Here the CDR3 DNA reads TGCGCCAGCAGCCAAGAGCCCCGTACGGGGGAAAAACTGTTTTTT. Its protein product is CASSQEPRTGEKLFF.

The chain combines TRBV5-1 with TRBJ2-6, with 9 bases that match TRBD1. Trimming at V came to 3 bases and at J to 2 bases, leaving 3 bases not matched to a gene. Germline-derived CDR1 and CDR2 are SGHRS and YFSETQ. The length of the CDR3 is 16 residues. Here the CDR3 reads CASSSDRGPGANVLTF. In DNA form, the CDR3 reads TGCGCCAGCAGCTCGGACAGGGGTCCTGGGGCCAACGTCCTGACTTTC.

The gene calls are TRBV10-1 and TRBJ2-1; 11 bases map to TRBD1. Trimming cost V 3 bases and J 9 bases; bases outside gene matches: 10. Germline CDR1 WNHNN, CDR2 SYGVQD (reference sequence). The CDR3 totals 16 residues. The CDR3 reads CASSDPRDRGMGEQFF. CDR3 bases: TGCGCCAGCAGTGACCCCAGGGACAGGGGGATGGGTGAGCAGTTCTTC.

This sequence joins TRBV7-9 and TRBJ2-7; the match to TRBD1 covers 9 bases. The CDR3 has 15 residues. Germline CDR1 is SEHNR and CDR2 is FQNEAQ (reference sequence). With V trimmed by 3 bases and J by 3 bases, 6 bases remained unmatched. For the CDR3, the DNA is TGTGCCAGCAGCTTGGGGGGACAGGGCCGCTACGAGCAGTACTTC. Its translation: CASSLGGQGRYEQYF.

The CDR3 protein is CASSSTSGGAGINEQFF. The DNA for the CDR3 is TGTGCCAGCAGCTCGACTAGCGGGGGGGCCGGGATCAATGAGCAGTTCTTC. J is TRBJ2-1 and V is TRBV13, with 14 bases lining up with TRBD2. CDR1 is PRHDT, CDR2 FYEKMQ, per germline (reference sequence). The V segment lost 4 bases and the J segment 6 bases; nucleotides outside the gene matches: 8. The CDR3 length is 17 residues.

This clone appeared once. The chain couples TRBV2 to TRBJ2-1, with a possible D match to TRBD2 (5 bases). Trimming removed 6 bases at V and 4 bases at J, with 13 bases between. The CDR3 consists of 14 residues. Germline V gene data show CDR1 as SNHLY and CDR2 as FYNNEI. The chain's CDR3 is CASRREQGYNEQFF. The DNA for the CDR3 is TGTGCCAGCAGGAGGGAGCAAGGATACAATGAGCAGTTCTTC. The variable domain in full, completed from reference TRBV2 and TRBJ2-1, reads EPEVTQTPSHQVTQMGQEVILRCVPISNHLYFYWYRQILGQKVEFLVSFYNNEISEKSEIFDDQFSVERPDGSNFTLKIRSTKLEDSAMYFCASRREQGYNEQFFGPGTRLTVL.

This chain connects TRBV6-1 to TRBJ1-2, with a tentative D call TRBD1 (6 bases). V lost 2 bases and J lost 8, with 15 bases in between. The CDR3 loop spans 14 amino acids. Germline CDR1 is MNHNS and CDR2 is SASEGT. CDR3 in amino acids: CASSERGHRGGYTF. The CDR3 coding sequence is TGTGCCAGCAGTGAAAGGGGACACCGGGGCGGCTACACCTTC.

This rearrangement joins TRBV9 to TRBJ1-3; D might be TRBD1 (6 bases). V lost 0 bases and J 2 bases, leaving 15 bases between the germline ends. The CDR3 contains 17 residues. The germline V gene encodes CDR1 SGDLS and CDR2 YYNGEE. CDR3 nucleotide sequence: TGTGCCAGCAGCGTAGGAGGAGGGGGGGGGCCTGGAAACACCATATATTTT. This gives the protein CASSVGGGGGPGNTIYF.

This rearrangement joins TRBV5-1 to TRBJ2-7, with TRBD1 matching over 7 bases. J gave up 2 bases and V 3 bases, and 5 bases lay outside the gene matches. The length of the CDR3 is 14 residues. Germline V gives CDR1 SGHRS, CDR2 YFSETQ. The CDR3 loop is CASSSTTGTYEQYF. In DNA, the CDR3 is TGCGCCAGCAGCTCGACGACAGGGACCTACGAGCAGTACTTC.

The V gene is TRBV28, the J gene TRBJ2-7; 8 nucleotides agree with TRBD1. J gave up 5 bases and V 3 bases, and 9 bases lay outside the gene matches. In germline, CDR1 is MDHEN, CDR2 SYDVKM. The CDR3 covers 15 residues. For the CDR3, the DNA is TGTGCCAGCAGTTTTGCAGGGGGCAATATCAACGAGCAGTACTTC. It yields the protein CASSFAGGNINEQYF.

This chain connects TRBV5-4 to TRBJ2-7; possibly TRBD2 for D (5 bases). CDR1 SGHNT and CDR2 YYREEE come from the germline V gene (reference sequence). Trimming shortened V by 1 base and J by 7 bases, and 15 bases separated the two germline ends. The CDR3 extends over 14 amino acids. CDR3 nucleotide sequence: TGTGCCAGCAGCTTGAGGTCTAGCTCTGGTGAGCAGTACTTC. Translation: CASSLRSSSGEQYF.

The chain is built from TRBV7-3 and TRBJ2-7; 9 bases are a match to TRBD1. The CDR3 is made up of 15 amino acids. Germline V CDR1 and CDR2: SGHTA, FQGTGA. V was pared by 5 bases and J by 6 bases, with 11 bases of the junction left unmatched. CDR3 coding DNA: TGTGCCAGCAGCCCACACAGGGGGCCAGTATGCGAGCAGTACTTC. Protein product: CASSPHRGPVCEQYF.

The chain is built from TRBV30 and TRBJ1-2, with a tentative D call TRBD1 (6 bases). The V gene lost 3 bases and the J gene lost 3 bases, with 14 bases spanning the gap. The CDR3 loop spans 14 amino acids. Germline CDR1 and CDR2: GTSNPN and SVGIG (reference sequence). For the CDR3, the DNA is TGTGCCTGGAGCCCTCGCGACAGGCACTATGGCTACACCTTC. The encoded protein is CAWSPRDRHYGYTF.

CDR3 DNA: TGTGCCAGCAGTGAAGCCCTTGACAGGGATGAAGCTTTCTTT. Translated: CASSEALDRDEAFF. V gene TRBV6-1 combines with J gene TRBJ1-1; 7 bases map to TRBD1. Trimming took 0 bases from V and 7 from J; bases not matched to a gene: 5. The V gene's germline CDR1 is MNHNS and CDR2 SASEGT. This CDR3 comprises 14 residues.

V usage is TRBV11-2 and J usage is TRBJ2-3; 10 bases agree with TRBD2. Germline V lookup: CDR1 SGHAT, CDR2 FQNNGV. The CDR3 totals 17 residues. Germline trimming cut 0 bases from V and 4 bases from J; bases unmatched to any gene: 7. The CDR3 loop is CASSLDIAGGFADTQYF. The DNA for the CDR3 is TGTGCCAGCAGCTTAGACATAGCGGGGGGATTTGCAGATACGCAGTATTTT.

The CDR3 loop reads CASSPYDGSGQPQHF. The CDR3 region has the DNA TGTGCCAGTAGTCCCTACGACGGGTCGGGACAGCCCCAGCATTTT. The chain is built from TRBV19 and TRBJ1-5, with no clear D. Germline CDR1 and CDR2: LNHDA and SQIVND (reference sequence). V lost 5 bases, J lost 7 bases, and 18 bases lay in between. CDR3 length: 15 amino acids.